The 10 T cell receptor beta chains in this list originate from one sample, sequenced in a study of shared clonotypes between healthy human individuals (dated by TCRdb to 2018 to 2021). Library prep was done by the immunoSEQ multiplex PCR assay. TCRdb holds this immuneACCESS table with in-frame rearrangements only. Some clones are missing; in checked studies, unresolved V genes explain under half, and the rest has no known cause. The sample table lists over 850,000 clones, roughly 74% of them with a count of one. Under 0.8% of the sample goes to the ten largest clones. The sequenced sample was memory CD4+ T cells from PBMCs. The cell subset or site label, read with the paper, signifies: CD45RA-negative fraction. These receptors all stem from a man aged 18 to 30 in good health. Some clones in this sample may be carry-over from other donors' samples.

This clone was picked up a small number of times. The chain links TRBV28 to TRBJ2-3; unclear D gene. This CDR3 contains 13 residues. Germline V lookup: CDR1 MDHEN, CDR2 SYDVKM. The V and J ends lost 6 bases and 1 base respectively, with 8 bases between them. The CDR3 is CASRKSGTDTQYF. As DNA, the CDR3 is TGTGCCAGCAGGAAGAGTGGCACAGATACGCAGTATTTT.

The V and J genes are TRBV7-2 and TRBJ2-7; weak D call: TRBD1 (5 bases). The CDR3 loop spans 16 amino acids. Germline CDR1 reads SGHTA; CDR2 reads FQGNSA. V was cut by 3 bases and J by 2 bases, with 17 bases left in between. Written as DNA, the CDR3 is TGTGCCAGCAGCTTCAATGCCCGGACAACACCCTACGAGCAGTACTTC. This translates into CASSFNARTTPYEQYF.

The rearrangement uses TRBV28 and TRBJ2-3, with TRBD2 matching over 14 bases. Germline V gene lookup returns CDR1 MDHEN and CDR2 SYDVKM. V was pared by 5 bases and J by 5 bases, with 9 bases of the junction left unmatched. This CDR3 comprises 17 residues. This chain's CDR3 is CASSTTGLAGGLDTQYF. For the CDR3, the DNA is TGTGCCAGCAGTACAACCGGACTAGCGGGAGGTCTAGATACGCAGTATTTT.

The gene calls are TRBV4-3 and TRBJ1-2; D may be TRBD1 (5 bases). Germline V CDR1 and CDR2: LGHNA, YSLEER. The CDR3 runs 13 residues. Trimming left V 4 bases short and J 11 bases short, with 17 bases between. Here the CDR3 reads CASSRNSRGKYTF. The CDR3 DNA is TGCGCCAGCAGCCGCAATTCGAGGGGTAAATACACCTTC.

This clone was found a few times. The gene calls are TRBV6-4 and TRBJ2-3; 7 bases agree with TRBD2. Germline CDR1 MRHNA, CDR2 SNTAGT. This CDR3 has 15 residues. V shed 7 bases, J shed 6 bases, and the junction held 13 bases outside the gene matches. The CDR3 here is CASKATSLPSDTQYF. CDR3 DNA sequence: TGTGCCAGCAAGGCGACTAGCCTCCCGTCGGATACGCAGTATTTT.

The CDR3 spells CASSYSGPSYGYTF. The CDR3, as DNA: TGTGCCAGCAGTTACAGCGGGCCGTCATATGGCTACACCTTC. V usage is TRBV6-6 and J usage is TRBJ1-2; D unclear. The CDR3 loop spans 14 amino acids. V was pared by 2 bases and J by 5 bases, with 12 bases between. The germline CDR1 and CDR2 sequences are MNHNY and SVGAGI (reference sequence).

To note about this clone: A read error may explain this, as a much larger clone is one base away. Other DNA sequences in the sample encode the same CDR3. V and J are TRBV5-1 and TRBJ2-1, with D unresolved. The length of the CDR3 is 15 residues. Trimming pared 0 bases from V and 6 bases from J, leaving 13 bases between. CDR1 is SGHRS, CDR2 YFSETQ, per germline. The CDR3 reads CASSLGLASPNEQFF. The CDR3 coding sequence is TGCGCCAGCAGCTTGGGGCTGGCGTCCCCCAATGAGCAGTTCTTC.

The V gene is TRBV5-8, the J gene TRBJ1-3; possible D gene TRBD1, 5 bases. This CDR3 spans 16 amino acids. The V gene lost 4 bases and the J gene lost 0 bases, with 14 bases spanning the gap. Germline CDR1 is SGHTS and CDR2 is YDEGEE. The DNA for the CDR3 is TGTGCCAGCAGCCTACGGGGCGCCTTCTCTGGAAACACCATATATTTT. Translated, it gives CASSLRGAFSGNTIYF. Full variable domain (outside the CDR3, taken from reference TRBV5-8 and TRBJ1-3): EAGVTQSPTHLIKTRGQQATLRCSPISGHTSVYWYQQALGLGLQFLLWYDEGEERNRGNFPPRFSGRQFPNYSSELNVNALELEDSALYLCASSLRGAFSGNTIYFGEGSWLTVV.

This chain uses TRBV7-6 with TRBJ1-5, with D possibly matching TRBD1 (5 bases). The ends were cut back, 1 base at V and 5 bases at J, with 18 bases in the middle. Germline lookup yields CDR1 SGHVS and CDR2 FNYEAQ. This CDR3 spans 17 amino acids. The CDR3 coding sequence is TGTGCCAGCAGCTTAGGTCTACGGGGGGGGTTCGATCAGCCCCAGCATTTT. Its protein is CASSLGLRGGFDQPQHF.

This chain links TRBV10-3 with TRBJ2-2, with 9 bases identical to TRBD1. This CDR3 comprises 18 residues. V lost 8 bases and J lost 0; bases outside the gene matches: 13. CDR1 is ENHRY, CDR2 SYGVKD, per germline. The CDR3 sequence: CAIFPGQGGFANTGELFF. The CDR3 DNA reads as TGTGCCATCTTCCCGGGACAGGGAGGGTTCGCGAACACCGGGGAGCTGTTTTTT.